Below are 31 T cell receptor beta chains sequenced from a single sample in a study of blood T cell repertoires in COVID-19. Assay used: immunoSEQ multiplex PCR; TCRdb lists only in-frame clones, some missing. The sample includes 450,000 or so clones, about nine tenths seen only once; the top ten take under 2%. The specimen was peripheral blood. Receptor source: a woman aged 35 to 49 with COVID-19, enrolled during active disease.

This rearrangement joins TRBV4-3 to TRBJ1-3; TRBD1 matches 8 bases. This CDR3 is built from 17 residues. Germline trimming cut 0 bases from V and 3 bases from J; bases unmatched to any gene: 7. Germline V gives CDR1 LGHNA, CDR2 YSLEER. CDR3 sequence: CASSQDLRTGFGNTIYF. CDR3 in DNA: TGCGCCAGCAGCCAAGATTTAAGGACAGGGTTTGGAAACACCATATATTTT.

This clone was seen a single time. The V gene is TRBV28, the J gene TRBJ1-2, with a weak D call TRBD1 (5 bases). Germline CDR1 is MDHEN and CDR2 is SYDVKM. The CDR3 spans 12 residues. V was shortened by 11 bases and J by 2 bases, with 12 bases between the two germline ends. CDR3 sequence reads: CAVYQGNYGYTF. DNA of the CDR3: TGTGCCGTCTACCAGGGCAACTATGGCTACACCTTC.

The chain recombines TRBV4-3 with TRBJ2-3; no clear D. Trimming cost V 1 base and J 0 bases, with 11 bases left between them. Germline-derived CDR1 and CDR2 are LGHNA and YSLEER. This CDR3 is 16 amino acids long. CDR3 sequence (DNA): TGCGCCAGCAGCCAAGCCGCAATTACTAGCACAGATACGCAGTATTTT. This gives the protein CASSQAAITSTDTQYF.

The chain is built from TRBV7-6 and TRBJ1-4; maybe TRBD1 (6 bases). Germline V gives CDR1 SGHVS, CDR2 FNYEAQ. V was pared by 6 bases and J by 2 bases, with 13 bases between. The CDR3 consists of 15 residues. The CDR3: CASSLGQGTNEKLFF. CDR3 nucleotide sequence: TGTGCCAGCAGTCTAGGCCAGGGGACTAATGAAAAACTGTTTTTT.

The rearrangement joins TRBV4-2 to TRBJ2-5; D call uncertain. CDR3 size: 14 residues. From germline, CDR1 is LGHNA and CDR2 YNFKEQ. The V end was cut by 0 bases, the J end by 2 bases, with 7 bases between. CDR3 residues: CASSQEQFQETQYF. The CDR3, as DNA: TGTGCCAGCAGCCAAGAACAGTTTCAAGAGACCCAGTACTTC.

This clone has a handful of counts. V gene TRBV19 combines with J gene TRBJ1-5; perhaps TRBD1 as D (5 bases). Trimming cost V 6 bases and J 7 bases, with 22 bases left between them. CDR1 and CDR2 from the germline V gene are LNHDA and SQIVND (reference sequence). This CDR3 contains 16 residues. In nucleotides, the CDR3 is TGTGCCAGTAGGAAAAAAGACTCAGGGATAGGACAGCCCCAGCATTTT. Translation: CASRKKDSGIGQPQHF.

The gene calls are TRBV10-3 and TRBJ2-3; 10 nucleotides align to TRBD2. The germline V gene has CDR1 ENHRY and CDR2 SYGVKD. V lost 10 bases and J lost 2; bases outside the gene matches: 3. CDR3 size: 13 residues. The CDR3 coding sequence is TGTGCCAGCCTAGCGGGAGCCACAGATACGCAGTATTTT. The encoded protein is CASLAGATDTQYF.

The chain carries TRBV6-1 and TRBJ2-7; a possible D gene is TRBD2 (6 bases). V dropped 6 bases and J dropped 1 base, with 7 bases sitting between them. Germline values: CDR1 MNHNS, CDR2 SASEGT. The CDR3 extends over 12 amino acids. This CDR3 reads CASRAGSYEQYF. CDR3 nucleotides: TGTGCCAGCAGGGCGGGGTCCTACGAGCAGTACTTC.

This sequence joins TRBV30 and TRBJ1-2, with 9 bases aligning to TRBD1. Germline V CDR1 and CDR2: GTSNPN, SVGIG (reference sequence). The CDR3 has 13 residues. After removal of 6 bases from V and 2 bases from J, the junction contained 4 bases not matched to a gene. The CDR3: CACPGTGNYGYTF. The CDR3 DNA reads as TGTGCCTGTCCCGGGACAGGGAACTATGGCTACACCTTC.

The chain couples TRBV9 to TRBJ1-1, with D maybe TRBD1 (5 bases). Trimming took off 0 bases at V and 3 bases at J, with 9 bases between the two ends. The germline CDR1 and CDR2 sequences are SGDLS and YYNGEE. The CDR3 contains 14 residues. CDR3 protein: CASSVGVTDTEAFF. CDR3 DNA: TGTGCCAGCAGCGTAGGGGTGACAGACACTGAAGCTTTCTTT.

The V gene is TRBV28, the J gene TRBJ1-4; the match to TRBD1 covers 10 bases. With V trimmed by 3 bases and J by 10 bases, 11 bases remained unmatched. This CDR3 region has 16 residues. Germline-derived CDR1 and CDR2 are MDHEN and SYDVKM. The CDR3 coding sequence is TGTGCCAGCAGTTTGGGACAGGGGATTGGGGAAGGAAAACTGTTTTTT. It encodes CASSLGQGIGEGKLFF.

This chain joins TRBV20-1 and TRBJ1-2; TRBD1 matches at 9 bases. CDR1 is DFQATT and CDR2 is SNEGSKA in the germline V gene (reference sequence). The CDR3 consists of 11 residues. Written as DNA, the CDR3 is TGCTCATCCGGGACAGGGTACGGCTACACCTTC. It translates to CSSGTGYGYTF.

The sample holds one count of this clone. CDR3 loop: CASINLKLIPGDSGNTIYF. The CDR3 DNA sequence: TGTGCCAGCATAAACCTTAAACTGATCCCAGGGGACTCTGGAAACACCATATATTTT. The chain carries TRBV21-1 and TRBJ1-3; TRBD1 is taken as the D call from the table, unchecked against the DNA. TRBV21-1 represents a pseudogene. The CDR3 has 19 residues.

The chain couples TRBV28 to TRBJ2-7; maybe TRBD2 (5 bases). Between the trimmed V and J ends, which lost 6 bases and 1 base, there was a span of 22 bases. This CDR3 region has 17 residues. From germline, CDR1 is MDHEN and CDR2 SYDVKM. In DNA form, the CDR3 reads TGTGCCAGCAGGTGGGTTGGGAGTTTAAGGTCATCCTACGAGCAGTACTTC. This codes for CASRWVGSLRSSYEQYF.

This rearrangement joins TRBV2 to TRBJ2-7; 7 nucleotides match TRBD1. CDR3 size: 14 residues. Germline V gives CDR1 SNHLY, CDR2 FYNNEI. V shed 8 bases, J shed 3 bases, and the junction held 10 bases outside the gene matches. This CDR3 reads CASLPWGQYYEQYF. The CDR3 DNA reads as TGTGCCAGCCTACCCTGGGGACAGTACTACGAGCAGTACTTC.

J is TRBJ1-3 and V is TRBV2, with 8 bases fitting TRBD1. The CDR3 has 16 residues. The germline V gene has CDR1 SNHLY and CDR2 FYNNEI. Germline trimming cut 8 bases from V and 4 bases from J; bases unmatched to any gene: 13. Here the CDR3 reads CASSVRAGGPGNTIYF. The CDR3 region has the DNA TGTGCCAGCTCTGTCCGAGCAGGGGGCCCAGGAAACACCATATATTTT.

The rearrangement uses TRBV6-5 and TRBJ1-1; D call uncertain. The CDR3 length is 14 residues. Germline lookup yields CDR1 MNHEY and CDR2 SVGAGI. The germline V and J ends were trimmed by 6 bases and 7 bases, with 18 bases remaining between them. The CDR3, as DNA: TGTGCCAGCAGGAAGAATCTCCCAGGCCATGAAGCTTTCTTT. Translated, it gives CASRKNLPGHEAFF.

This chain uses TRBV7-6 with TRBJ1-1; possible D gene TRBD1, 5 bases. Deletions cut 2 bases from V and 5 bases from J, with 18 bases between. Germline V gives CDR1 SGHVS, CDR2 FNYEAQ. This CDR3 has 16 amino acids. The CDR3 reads CASSLNPGPKGTEAFF. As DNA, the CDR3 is TGTGCCAGCAGCTTAAATCCCGGACCCAAGGGGACTGAAGCTTTCTTT.

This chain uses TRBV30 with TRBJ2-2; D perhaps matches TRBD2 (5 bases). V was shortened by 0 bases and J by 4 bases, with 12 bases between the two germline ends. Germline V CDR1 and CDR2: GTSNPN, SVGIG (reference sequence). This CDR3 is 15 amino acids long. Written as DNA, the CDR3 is TGTGCCTGGAGTGTCTTGGGGAGACCCACCGGGGAGCTGTTTTTT. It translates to CAWSVLGRPTGELFF.

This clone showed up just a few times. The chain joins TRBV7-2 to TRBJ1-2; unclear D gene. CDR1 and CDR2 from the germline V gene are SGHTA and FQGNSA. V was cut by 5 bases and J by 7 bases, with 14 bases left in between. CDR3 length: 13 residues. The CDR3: CASSIHQRFGYTF. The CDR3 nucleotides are TGTGCCAGCAGCATCCACCAGAGGTTTGGCTACACCTTC. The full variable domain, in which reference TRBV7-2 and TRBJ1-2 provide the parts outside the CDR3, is GAGVSQSPSNKVTEKGKDVELRCDPISGHTALYWYRQSLGQGLEFLIYFQGNSAPDKSGLPSDRFSAERTGGSVSTLTIQRTQQEDSAVYLCASSIHQRFGYTFGSGTRLTVV.

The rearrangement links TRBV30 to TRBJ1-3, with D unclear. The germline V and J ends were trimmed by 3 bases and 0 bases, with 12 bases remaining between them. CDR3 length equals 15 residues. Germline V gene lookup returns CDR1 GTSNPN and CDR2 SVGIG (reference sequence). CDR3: CAWREDWRSGNTIYF. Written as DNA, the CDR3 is TGTGCCTGGAGGGAAGACTGGCGCTCTGGAAACACCATATATTTT.

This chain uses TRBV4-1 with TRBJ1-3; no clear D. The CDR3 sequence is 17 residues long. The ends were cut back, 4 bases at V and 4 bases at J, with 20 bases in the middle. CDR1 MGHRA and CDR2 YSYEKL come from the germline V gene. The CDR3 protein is CASSRYRESQGGNTIYF. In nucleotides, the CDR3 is TGCGCCAGCAGCCGATATCGGGAATCCCAAGGAGGAAACACCATATATTTT.

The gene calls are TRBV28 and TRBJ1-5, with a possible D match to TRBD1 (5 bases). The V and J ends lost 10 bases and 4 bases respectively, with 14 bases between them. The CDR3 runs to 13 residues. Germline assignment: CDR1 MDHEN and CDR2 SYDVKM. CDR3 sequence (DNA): TGTGCCATCGAACCCGGGGGAAATCAGCCCCAGCATTTT. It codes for CAIEPGGNQPQHF. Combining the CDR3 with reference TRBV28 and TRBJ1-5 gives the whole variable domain DVKVTQSSRYLVKRTGEKVFLECVQDMDHENMFWYRQDPGLGLRLIYFSYDVKMKEKGDIPEGYSVSREKKERFSLILESASTNQTSMYLCAIEPGGNQPQHFGDGTRLSIL.

CDR3 sequence: CASSQGQVYQPQHF. The CDR3 DNA reads TGCGCCAGCAGCCAAGGACAGGTTTATCAGCCCCAGCATTTT. The rearrangement joins TRBV4-3 to TRBJ1-5; the D gene is possibly TRBD1 (6 bases). The length of the CDR3 is 14 residues. The germline V gene has CDR1 LGHNA and CDR2 YSLEER. V lost 1 base and J 5 bases, leaving 9 bases between the germline ends.

The CDR3 DNA follows: TGCACCAGCAGCCAAGATCAGTGGGACGGGAGAAGTCAGCCCCAGCATTTT. This translates into CTSSQDQWDGRSQPQHF. The chain has TRBV1 and TRBJ1-5. TRBV1 is a listed pseudogene. The CDR3 contains 17 residues.

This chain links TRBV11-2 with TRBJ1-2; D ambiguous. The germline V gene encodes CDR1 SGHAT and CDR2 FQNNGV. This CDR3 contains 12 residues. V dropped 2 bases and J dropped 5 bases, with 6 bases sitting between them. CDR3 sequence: CASSLFLYGYTF. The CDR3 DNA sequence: TGTGCCAGCAGCTTATTCCTTTATGGCTACACCTTC.

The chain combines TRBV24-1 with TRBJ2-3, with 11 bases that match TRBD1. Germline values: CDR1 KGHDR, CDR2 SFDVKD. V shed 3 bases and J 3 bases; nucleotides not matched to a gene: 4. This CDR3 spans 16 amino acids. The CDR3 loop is CATSDPGTGGTDTQYF. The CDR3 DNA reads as TGTGCCACCAGTGATCCCGGGACAGGGGGGACAGATACGCAGTATTTT.

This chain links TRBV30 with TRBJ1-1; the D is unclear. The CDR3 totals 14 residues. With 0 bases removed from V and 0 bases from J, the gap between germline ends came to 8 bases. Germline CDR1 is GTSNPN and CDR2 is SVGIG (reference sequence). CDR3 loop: CAWSVHLVNTEAFF. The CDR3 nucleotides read TGTGCCTGGAGTGTACATCTGGTGAACACTGAAGCTTTCTTT.

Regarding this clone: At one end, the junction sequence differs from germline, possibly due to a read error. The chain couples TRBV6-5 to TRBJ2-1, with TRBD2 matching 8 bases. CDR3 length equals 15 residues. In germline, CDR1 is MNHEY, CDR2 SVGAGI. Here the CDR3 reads CASSYVGTSYNEQFF. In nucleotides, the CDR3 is TGTGCCAGTAGTTATGTGGGGACTAGCTACAATGAGCAGTTCTTC.

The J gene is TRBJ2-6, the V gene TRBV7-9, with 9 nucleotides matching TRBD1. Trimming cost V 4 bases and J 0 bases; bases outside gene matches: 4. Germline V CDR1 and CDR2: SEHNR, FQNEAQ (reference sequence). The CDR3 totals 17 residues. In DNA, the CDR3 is TGTGCCAGCAGCTCGGGACAGGGACGCTCTGGGGCCAACGTCCTGACTTTC. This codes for CASSSGQGRSGANVLTF.

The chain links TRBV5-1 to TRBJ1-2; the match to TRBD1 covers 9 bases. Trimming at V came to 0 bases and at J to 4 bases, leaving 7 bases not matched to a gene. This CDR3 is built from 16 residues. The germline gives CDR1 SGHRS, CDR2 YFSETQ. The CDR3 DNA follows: TGCGCCAGCAGCTTGGACGGGACAGGGAGTTTCTATGGCTACACCTTC. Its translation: CASSLDGTGSFYGYTF. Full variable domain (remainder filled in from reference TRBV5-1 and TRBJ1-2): KAGVTQTPRYLIKTRGQQVTLSCSPISGHRSVSWYQQTPGQGLQFLFEYFSETQRNKGNFPGRFSGRQFSNSRSEMNVSTLELGDSALYLCASSLDGTGSFYGYTFGSGTRLTVV.